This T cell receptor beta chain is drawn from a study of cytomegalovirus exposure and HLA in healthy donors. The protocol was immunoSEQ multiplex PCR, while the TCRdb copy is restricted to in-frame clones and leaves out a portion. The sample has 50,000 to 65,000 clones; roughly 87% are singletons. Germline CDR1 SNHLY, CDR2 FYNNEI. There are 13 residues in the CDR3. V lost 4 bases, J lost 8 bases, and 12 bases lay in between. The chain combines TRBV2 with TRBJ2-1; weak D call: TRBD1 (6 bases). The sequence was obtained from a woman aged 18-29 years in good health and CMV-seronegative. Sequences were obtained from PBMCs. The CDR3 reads CASSVMGAYEQFF. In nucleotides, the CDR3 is TGTGCCAGCAGTGTTATGGGGGCCTATGAGCAGTTCTTC.